This T cell receptor beta chain appears in the sequencing data of a study of blood T cell repertoires in COVID-19. On the study more broadly: Some COVID-19 samples were acute and others convalescent; all came from the United States, Italy and Spain. In each case, the material was cDNA or gDNA derived from T cells, B-cell-depleted T cells, or PBMCs.

Germline assignment: CDR1 MNHEY and CDR2 SMNVEV (reference sequence). CDR3 length: 15 amino acids. V shed 6 bases, J shed 0 bases, and the junction held 7 bases outside the gene matches. This clone has a single count. This table comes from immunoSEQ multiplex PCR, and its TCRdb copy is limited to in-frame clones, with some not included. The table has some 94,000 clones, roughly 84% seen once. The TCR originated in an older man with active or convalescent COVID-19. Sequences were obtained from peripheral blood. The rearrangement joins TRBV27 to TRBJ2-7; TRBD2 agrees at 8 bases. CDR3 residues: CASRPRGGDSYEQYF. CDR3 coding DNA: TGTGCCAGCAGGCCTCGGGGGGGGGACTCCTACGAGCAGTACTTC.